One T cell receptor (beta chain) is described in this entry. Source study methods: Counts of nucleated cells, estimated from reference gene primer amplification, were obtained. Only in-frame clones appear in the TCRdb table, and some are missing; sequencing was by immunoSEQ multiplex PCR. The D gene and trimming were derived from the DNA, and the V and J assignments and clone size from that table. The sample holds about 200,000 clones, about 88% seen once. The data originate from a study of blood T cell repertoires in COVID-19. About the study: Italy, Spain and the United States were the sources of the convalescent and acute COVID-19 samples. PBMCs, B-cell-depleted T cells, or T cells were the source of the cDNA or gDNA that made up the material.

J was trimmed by 4 bases and V by 6 bases; bases with no gene match: 10. Germline V lookup: CDR1 MNHEY, CDR2 SMNVEV (reference sequence). The CDR3 loop spans 17 amino acids. The sample comprised peripheral blood. This sequence joins TRBV27 and TRBJ2-5, with TRBD2 matching 14 bases. This receptor was identified in a woman aged 80 or over with acute or convalescent COVID-19. In DNA, the CDR3 is TGTGCCAGCAGCGAAACCGGGACTAGCGGGAGAATAGAGACCCAGTACTTC. Amino acids: CASSETGTSGRIETQYF.